A selection of T cell receptor beta chains follows, all from one sample in a study of Ad26.COV2.S vaccination and SARS-CoV-2 variants. Repertoires were generated with immunoSEQ multiplex PCR, while TCRdb's copy carries only in-frame clones and drops some. The repertoire has hundreds of thousands of clones, more than 80% of them found once; the top ten carry over 9%. Sequences were derived from peripheral blood, sampled in a trial of Ad26.COV2.S vaccine versus placebo. Receptors originate from a person between 18 and 60 years old who received the Ad26.COV2.S COVID-19 vaccine or a placebo. Each CDR3 is given with its conserved first and last residue. D genes are given only for firm matches. Expanded clones get a size class; other rows say once, few or many, or leave the size out.

clone_size	v_call	j_call	d_call	cdr3_aa	cdr3_nt
few	TRBV29-1	TRBJ2-7	TRBD2	CSVKTSDLASQYF	TGCAGCGTCAAGACTAGCGACCTAGCGAGCCAGTACTTC
.	TRBV27	TRBJ1-2	TRBD1	CASSLDQGANYGYTF	TGTGCCAGCAGTTTAGATCAGGGGGCGAACTATGGCTACACCTTC
.	TRBV6-5	TRBJ2-1	TRBD2	CASSPSGRASEQFF	TGTGCCAGCAGTCCTAGCGGGAGGGCCAGTGAGCAGTTCTTC
.	TRBV7-2	TRBJ2-2	TRBD2	CASSLLAGGNTGELFF	TGTGCCAGCAGCTTACTAGCGGGAGGCAACACCGGGGAGCTGTTTTTT
.	TRBV19	TRBJ1-5	.	CASSIYDRLEQPQHF	TGTGCCAGTAGTATCTACGACAGGCTAGAACAGCCCCAGCATTTT
once	TRBV2	TRBJ1-2	.	CASSEGGDRYGYTF	TGTGCCAGCAGTGAGGGGGGGGACCGCTATGGCTACACCTTC
few	TRBV7-9	TRBJ2-7	.	CASRGEGPTYEQYF	TGTGCCAGCAGGGGGGAAGGGCCCACCTACGAGCAGTACTTC
.	TRBV10-2	TRBJ2-3	.	CASSESGGGPDTQYF	TGCGCCAGCAGTGAGTCTGGCGGGGGCCCAGATACGCAGTATTTT
.	TRBV5-1	TRBJ1-1	.	CASSFLEQGFTEAFF	TGCGCCAGCAGCTTTCTAGAACAGGGATTCACTGAAGCTTTCTTT
.	TRBV19	TRBJ2-7	.	CASSQGINSYEQYF	TGTGCCAGTAGTCAGGGGATAAACTCCTACGAGCAGTACTTC
few	TRBV5-1	TRBJ2-3	TRBD2	CASSWSAGVGTDTQYF	TGCGCCAGCAGCTGGAGCGCGGGGGTAGGCACAGATACGCAGTATTTT
.	TRBV4-1	TRBJ1-5	.	CASSQVWGSNQPQHF	TGCGCCAGCAGCCAAGTTTGGGGCAGCAATCAGCCCCAGCATTTT
.	TRBV19	TRBJ2-7	TRBD2	CASSPHSGGYEQYF	TGTGCCAGTAGTCCACATAGCGGGGGATACGAGCAGTACTTC
.	TRBV25-1	TRBJ2-1	.	CASSDDFSAYNEQFF	TGTGCCAGCAGTGATGACTTCTCGGCCTACAATGAGCAGTTCTTC
.	TRBV3-1/TRBV3-2	TRBJ1-5	TRBD1	CASSPSPGQETGTQHF	TGTGCCAGCAGCCCCTCCCCGGGACAGGAGACAGGGACCCAGCATTTT
.	TRBV27	TRBJ2-5	.	CASSLSWDPSRSRIPQYF	TGTGCCAGCAGTTTATCGTGGGACCCATCCCGATCCCGTATACCCCAGTACTTC
.	TRBV3-1/TRBV3-2	TRBJ1-4	TRBD1	CASSLAGTGDEKLFF	TGTGCCAGCAGCCTCGCCGGGACAGGGGACGAAAAACTGTTTTTT
.	TRBV19	TRBJ1-1	.	CASSTTRRNTEAFF	TGTGCCAGTAGTACAACCCGACGGAACACTGAAGCTTTCTTT
.	TRBV11-1	TRBJ2-7	.	CASSSIYEQYF	TGTGCCAGCAGCTCAATATACGAGCAGTACTTC
once	TRBV30	TRBJ2-1	.	CAWSFTGLTEQFF	TGTGCCTGGAGTTTTACAGGGTTGACTGAGCAGTTCTTC
.	TRBV30	TRBJ2-3	.	CAWSSRVATDTQYF	TGTGCCTGGAGTTCTCGGGTCGCCACAGATACGCAGTATTTT
.	TRBV27	TRBJ2-2	TRBD2	CASSPWSSGNVGELFF	TGTGCCAGCAGTCCGTGGAGTAGCGGGAACGTCGGGGAGCTGTTTTTT
few	TRBV27	TRBJ2-1	TRBD2	CASAGTSIVGDEQFF	TGTGCCAGCGCCGGGACTAGCATAGTTGGGGATGAGCAGTTCTTC
.	TRBV2	TRBJ1-2	.	CASVRDVEVKGYTF	TGTGCCAGCGTTCGGGACGTAGAGGTGAAAGGCTACACCTTC
.	TRBV6-1	TRBJ1-1	.	CASSERGARQDEAFF	TGTGCCAGCAGTGAAAGAGGGGCTAGACAGGACGAAGCTTTCTTT
.	TRBV5-4	TRBJ2-1	TRBD2	CASSLGGTTYNEQFF	TGTGCCAGCAGCTTGGGTGGGACTACCTACAATGAGCAGTTCTTC
.	TRBV30	TRBJ2-5	TRBD2	CAWSGLTSGRRQETQYF	TGTGCCTGGAGTGGCCTAACTAGCGGGAGGAGACAAGAGACCCAGTACTTC
.	TRBV7-8	TRBJ2-7	TRBD1	CASSPNTGGSMNEQYF	TGTGCCAGCAGCCCCAATACAGGGGGCTCTATGAACGAGCAGTACTTC
.	TRBV28	TRBJ2-2	TRBD2	CASNGDSGSRGELFF	TGTGCCAGCAACGGGGATAGCGGGAGTCGTGGGGAGCTGTTTTTT
.	TRBV27	TRBJ1-2	.	CASSLWGAAGYGYTF	TGTGCCAGCAGTTTGTGGGGGGCCGCGGGCTATGGCTACACCTTC
.	TRBV15	TRBJ2-7	.	CATSRARLDTYEQYF	TGTGCCACCAGCAGAGCCAGACTAGATACCTACGAGCAGTACTTC
.	TRBV4-3	TRBJ1-3	.	CASSQDQFGRFSGNTIYF	TGCGCCAGCAGCCAAGATCAATTTGGGCGATTCTCTGGAAACACCATATATTTT
once	TRBV7-7	TRBJ2-2	.	CASSFPGTGELFF	TGTGCTAGCAGCTTTCCGGGCACCGGGGAGCTGTTTTTT
.	TRBV15	TRBJ2-3	.	CATSRGEAGVTDTQYF	TGTGCCACCAGCAGAGGGGAAGCAGGGGTAACGGATACGCAGTATTTT
.	TRBV30	TRBJ2-3	.	CAWSQVATDTQYF	TGTGCCTGGAGTCAGGTAGCGACAGATACGCAGTATTTT
.	TRBV6-2/TRBV6-3	TRBJ1-2	.	CASSYPGQNYGYTF	TGTGCCAGCAGTTACCCCGGACAGAATTATGGCTACACCTTC
.	TRBV30	TRBJ1-6	.	CAWSPGYSPLHF	TGTGCCTGGAGTCCGGGGTATTCACCCCTCCACTTT
.	TRBV20-1	TRBJ2-1	.	CSAHRGEQFF	TGCAGTGCCCATAGGGGTGAGCAGTTCTTC
.	TRBV7-9	TRBJ2-7	TRBD2	CASSSRLAGAYEQYF	TGTGCCAGCAGCTCTAGACTAGCGGGGGCCTACGAGCAGTACTTC
.	TRBV24-1	TRBJ2-1	TRBD2	CATSAMTSGSHEQFF	TGTGCCACCAGTGCCATGACTAGCGGGAGCCATGAGCAGTTCTTC
.	TRBV3-1/TRBV3-2	TRBJ2-5	TRBD2	CASSPLTSGSVETQYF	TGTGCCAGCAGCCCCTTGACTAGCGGGAGTGTAGAGACCCAGTACTTC
.	TRBV2	TRBJ1-1	.	CASSEIRGTEAFF	TGTGCCAGCAGTGAAATTCGTGGGACTGAAGCTTTCTTT
.	TRBV7-9	TRBJ1-6	TRBD1	CASSWGQGHSPLHF	TGTGCCAGCAGCTGGGGACAGGGACATTCACCCCTCCACTTT
.	TRBV30	TRBJ2-1	.	CAWGKDSYNEQFF	TGTGCCTGGGGGAAGGACTCCTACAATGAGCAGTTCTTC
.	TRBV3-1/TRBV3-2	TRBJ2-7	TRBD1	CASSQTTGALYEQYF	TGTGCCAGCAGCCAGACGACAGGGGCTCTTTACGAGCAGTACTTC
few	TRBV7-9	TRBJ1-6	.	CASTSSGQIYSPLHF	TGTGCCAGCACCTCTTCTGGACAGATCTATTCACCCCTCCACTTT
few	TRBV6-2/TRBV6-3	TRBJ1-5	TRBD1	CASSVDRVPPSQPQHF	TGTGCCAGCAGTGTGGACAGGGTTCCCCCTAGTCAGCCCCAGCATTTT
.	TRBV6-5	TRBJ1-4	.	CASTNGGGEKLFF	TGTGCCAGCACCAACGGGGGGGGTGAAAAACTGTTTTTT
once	TRBV5-4	TRBJ2-6	.	CASSPDLAAGANVLTF	TGTGCCAGCAGCCCCGACCTTGCCGCAGGGGCCAACGTCCTGACTTTC
.	TRBV28	TRBJ2-7	.	CASTEGGLSYEQYF	TGTGCCAGCACTGAGGGCGGCTTATCCTACGAGCAGTACTTC
few	TRBV29-1	TRBJ1-2	TRBD1	CSVTIDRDGGYTF	TGCAGCGTTACTATTGACAGGGACGGTGGCTACACCTTC
.	TRBV6-5	TRBJ1-4	TRBD1	CASSGTGANEKLFF	TGTGCCAGCAGCGGGACAGGGGCTAATGAAAAACTGTTTTTT